This T cell receptor (beta chain) was recovered during a study of blood T cell repertoires in COVID-19. In the authors' methods: Estimation of nucleated cell counts was performed using reference gene primer amplification. Repertoires were generated with immunoSEQ multiplex PCR, while TCRdb's copy carries only in-frame clones and drops some. V, J and clone size reflect that table, while D and trimming were determined from the DNA. The sample lists 200,000 or so clones, 70% to 90% occurring once. This CDR3 is 12 amino acids long. Germline loops: CDR1 MDHEN, CDR2 SYDVKM. V was cut by 6 bases and J by 6 bases, with 11 bases left in between.

The TCR sequence derives from a man aged 60 to 69 with acute or convalescent COVID-19. The sample taken for sequencing was peripheral blood. The chain carries TRBV28 and TRBJ1-1; tentative D call: TRBD1 (6 bases). The CDR3 loop reads CASRGGRAEAFF. The CDR3 coding sequence is TGTGCCAGCAGAGGGGGGAGGGCTGAAGCTTTCTTT. Full variable domain (remainder filled in from reference TRBV28 and TRBJ1-1): DVKVTQSSRYLVKRTGEKVFLECVQDMDHENMFWYRQDPGLGLRLIYFSYDVKMKEKGDIPEGYSVSREKKERFSLILESASTNQTSMYLCASRGGRAEAFFGQGTRLTVV.